This passage covers 14 T cell receptor beta chains from one sample sequenced in a study of long-term antiretroviral therapy in people with HIV. The assay, immunoSEQ v3.0, was run at survey level. Some clones are missing from TCRdb's copy, which holds only in-frame ones; the method was immunoSEQ multiplex PCR. The table records about 9,700 clones, over 70% of them present only once. This material consisted of unsorted PBMCs, taken 1.8 years before starting antiretroviral therapy. The receptor source for this set is a man aged 40-50 years with HIV.

The genes are TRBV5-4 and TRBJ2-7, with D possibly being TRBD1 (7 bases). V was pared by 1 base and J by 0 bases, with 14 bases between. Germline V gives CDR1 SGHNT, CDR2 YYREEE (reference sequence). The CDR3 runs to 16 residues. The CDR3 protein is CASSLLAGGLSYEQYF. The CDR3 DNA sequence: TGTGCCAGCAGCTTGCTGGCAGGGGGGCTCTCCTACGAGCAGTACTTC.

The rearrangement joins TRBV4-1 to TRBJ1-2; 9 bases match TRBD1. The germline V gene has CDR1 MGHRA and CDR2 YSYEKL. Losses at the gene ends were 0 bases for V and 0 bases for J; bases not matched to a gene: 2. The CDR3 totals 16 residues. The CDR3 loop is CASSQEGQGPNYGYTF. DNA for the CDR3: TGCGCCAGCAGCCAAGAGGGACAGGGACCTAACTATGGCTACACCTTC.

The CDR3 sequence is CASSLKPAGEQFF. In DNA, the CDR3 is TGTGCCAGCAGCTTAAAGCCAGCGGGGGAGCAGTTCTTC. The rearrangement uses TRBV7-9 and TRBJ2-1, with 7 bases lining up with TRBD2. Germline CDR1 and CDR2: SEHNR and FQNEAQ (reference sequence). The trim removed 2 bases at V and 10 bases at J, leaving 5 bases unmatched. There are 13 residues in the CDR3.

This sequence joins TRBV5-5 and TRBJ2-5; D perhaps matches TRBD1 (5 bases). The V end was cut by 0 bases, the J end by 4 bases, with 10 bases between. Germline V CDR1 and CDR2: SGHKS, YYEKEE (reference sequence). The CDR3 loop spans 14 amino acids. The CDR3 bases are TGTGCCAGCAGCTTGGGAACAGGAGTAGAGACCCAGTACTTC. This translates into CASSLGTGVETQYF.

The chain combines TRBV4-1 with TRBJ1-5; 8 bases align to TRBD1. CDR1 is MGHRA and CDR2 is YSYEKL in the germline V gene. This CDR3 comprises 14 residues. J lost 7 bases, V lost 5 bases, and 7 bases had no gene match. The CDR3 sequence is CASSIRTGYQPQHF. The CDR3 region has the DNA TGCGCCAGCAGCATCAGGACAGGGTACCAGCCCCAGCATTTT.

This sequence joins TRBV7-6 and TRBJ1-5; D is unresolved. The V end was cut by 5 bases, the J end by 4 bases, with 6 bases between. The CDR3 sequence is 12 residues long. In germline, CDR1 is SGHVS, CDR2 FNYEAQ. The CDR3: CASSLPNQPQHF. CDR3 DNA sequence: TGTGCCAGCAGCCTCCCTAATCAGCCCCAGCATTTT.

The chain employs TRBV4-2 and TRBJ2-2, with 13 bases matching TRBD2. CDR3 length equals 17 residues. From germline, CDR1 is LGHNA and CDR2 YNFKEQ. V gave up 1 base and J gave up 7 bases; unmatched junction bases: 6. In DNA form, the CDR3 reads TGTGCCAGCAGCCAAGGGACTAGCGGGGGTATGGGCGGGGAGCTGTTTTTT. Protein sequence: CASSQGTSGGMGGELFF.

The chain couples TRBV30 to TRBJ1-6; 7 bases are a match to TRBD1. Germline CDR1 reads GTSNPN; CDR2 reads SVGIG (reference sequence). The CDR3 loop spans 15 amino acids. Unmatched junction bases numbered 10, after V lost 2 bases and J lost 9 bases. The DNA for the CDR3 is TGTGCCTGGAGTTACAGGGGACAAGTGAGTTCACCCCTCCACTTT. Amino acids: CAWSYRGQVSSPLHF.

V and J are TRBV19 and TRBJ2-3; maybe TRBD2 (6 bases). The CDR3 has 15 amino acids. The V gene lost 4 bases and the J gene lost 2 bases, with 13 bases spanning the gap. Germline values: CDR1 LNHDA, CDR2 SQIVND (reference sequence). CDR3 nucleotide sequence: TGTGCCAGTAGTACCGCGGGACTGCTCACAGATACGCAGTATTTT. Translation gives CASSTAGLLTDTQYF.

The genes are TRBV6-5 and TRBJ1-1, with 7 bases matching TRBD1. The CDR3 is made up of 16 amino acids. CDR1 is MNHEY, CDR2 SVGAGI, per germline. V shed 0 bases and J 2 bases; nucleotides not matched to a gene: 6. The CDR3 loop is CASSYSLGGGNTEAFF. In DNA, the CDR3 is TGTGCCAGCAGTTACTCCCTAGGAGGGGGCAACACTGAAGCTTTCTTT.

This clone appeared once. CDR3 DNA: TGTGCCAGCAGCTTAGGGACAGGGGTCTACGAGCAGTACTTC. Its translation is CASSLGTGVYEQYF. The V and J genes are TRBV11-2 and TRBJ2-7, with 9 bases matching TRBD1. The germline V gene has CDR1 SGHAT and CDR2 FQNNGV. The CDR3 runs to 14 residues. V gave up 1 base and J gave up 3 bases; unmatched junction bases: 1.

J is TRBJ1-5 and V is TRBV10-3; 9 bases are shared with TRBD1. The length of the CDR3 is 15 residues. Germline assignment: CDR1 ENHRY and CDR2 SYGVKD. The junction had 3 bases not matched to a gene; V was cut back by 4 bases and J by 2 bases. CDR3 amino acids: CAISGDRAGNQPQHF. Here the CDR3 DNA reads TGTGCCATCAGTGGGGACAGGGCGGGCAATCAGCCCCAGCATTTT.

The genes are TRBV7-9 and TRBJ2-2; no clear D. There are 15 residues in the CDR3. Looked up from germline, CDR1 is SEHNR and CDR2 is FQNEAQ (reference sequence). Trimming cost V 0 bases and J 0 bases, with 5 bases left between them. The CDR3 DNA follows: TGTGCCAGCAGCTTAGCGTCAGCGAACACCGGGGAGCTGTTTTTT. This translates into CASSLASANTGELFF. Drawing the rest from reference TRBV7-9 and TRBJ2-2, the complete variable domain is DTGVSQNPRHKITKRGQNVTFRCDPISEHNRLYWYRQTLGQGPEFLTYFQNEAQLEKSRLLSDRFSAERPKGSFSTLEIQRTEQGDSAMYLCASSLASANTGELFFGEGSRLTVL.

The gene calls are TRBV11-2 and TRBJ1-1; D gene uncertain. Germline CDR1 and CDR2: SGHAT and FQNNGV. The CDR3 is 13 amino acids. V lost 3 bases and J 4 bases, leaving 9 bases between the germline ends. CDR3 bases: TGTGCCAGCAGCTTTGGTTTTGGCACTGAAGCTTTCTTT. Translated, it gives CASSFGFGTEAFF.